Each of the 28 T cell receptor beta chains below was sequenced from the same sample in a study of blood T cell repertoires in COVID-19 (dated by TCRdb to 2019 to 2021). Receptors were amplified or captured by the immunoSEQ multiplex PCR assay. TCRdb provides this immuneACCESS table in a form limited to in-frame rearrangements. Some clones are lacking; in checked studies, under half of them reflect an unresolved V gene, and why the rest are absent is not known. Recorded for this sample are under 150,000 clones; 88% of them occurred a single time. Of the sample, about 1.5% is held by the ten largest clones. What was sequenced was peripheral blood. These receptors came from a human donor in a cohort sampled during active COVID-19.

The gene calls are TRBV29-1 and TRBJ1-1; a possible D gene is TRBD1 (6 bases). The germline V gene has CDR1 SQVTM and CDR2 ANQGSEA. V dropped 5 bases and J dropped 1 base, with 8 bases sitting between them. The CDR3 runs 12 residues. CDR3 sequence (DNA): TGCAGCGTTAAACAGGGGAACACTGAAGCTTTCTTT. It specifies CSVKQGNTEAFF.

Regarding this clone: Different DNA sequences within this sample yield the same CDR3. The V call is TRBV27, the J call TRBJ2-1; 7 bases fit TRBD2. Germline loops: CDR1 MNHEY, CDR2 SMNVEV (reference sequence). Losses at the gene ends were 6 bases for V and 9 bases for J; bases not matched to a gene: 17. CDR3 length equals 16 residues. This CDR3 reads CASSSPLSGSLSEQFF. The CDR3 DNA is TGTGCCAGCAGCTCACCTCTTAGCGGGTCCCTTAGTGAGCAGTTCTTC.

CDR3 sequence: CASLVESFF. For the CDR3, the DNA is TGTGCCAGCCTGGTTGAGTCCTTCTTT. V and J are TRBV9 and TRBJ1-1; no reliable D call. V lost 7 bases and J lost 14, with 12 bases in between. CDR3 length equals 9 residues. Per germline, CDR1 SGDLS and CDR2 YYNGEE. The entire variable domain, with the rest obtained from reference TRBV9 and TRBJ1-1, is as follows: DSGVTQTPKHLITATGQRVTLRCSPRSGDLSVYWYQQSLDQGLQFLIQYYNGEERAKGNILERFSAQQFPDLHSELNLSSLELGDSALYFCASLVESFFGQGTRLTVV.

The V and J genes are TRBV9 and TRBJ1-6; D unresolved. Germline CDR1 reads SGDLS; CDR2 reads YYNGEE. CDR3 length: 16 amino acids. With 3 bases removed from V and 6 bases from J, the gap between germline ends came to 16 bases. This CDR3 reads CASSGHRAAPNSPLHF. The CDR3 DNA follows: TGTGCCAGCAGCGGACACCGTGCTGCTCCTAATTCACCCCTCCACTTT.

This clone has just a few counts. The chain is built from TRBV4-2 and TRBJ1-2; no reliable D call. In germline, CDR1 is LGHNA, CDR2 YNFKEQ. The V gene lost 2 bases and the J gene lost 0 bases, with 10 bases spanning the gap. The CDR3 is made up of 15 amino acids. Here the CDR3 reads CASSQNDLPNYGYTF. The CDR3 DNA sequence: TGTGCCAGCAGCCAAAACGATCTACCTAACTATGGCTACACCTTC.

Here the CDR3 DNA reads TGTGCCACCAGTGCGACTAGAAGTTGGGGTGACTACAATGAGCAGTTCTTC. Protein product: CATSATRSWGDYNEQFF. The chain combines TRBV24-1 with TRBJ2-1; tentative D call: TRBD2 (6 bases). This CDR3 spans 17 amino acids. Looked up from germline, CDR1 is KGHDR and CDR2 is SFDVKD. Trimming took 5 bases from V and 3 from J, leaving 19 bases between them.

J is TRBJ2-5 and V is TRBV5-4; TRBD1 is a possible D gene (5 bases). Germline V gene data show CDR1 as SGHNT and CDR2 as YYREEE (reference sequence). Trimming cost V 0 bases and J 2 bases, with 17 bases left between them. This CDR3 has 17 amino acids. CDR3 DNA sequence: TGTGCCAGCAGCTTGGCTGTGGGAAGGACACCACAAGAGACCCAGTACTTC. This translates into CASSLAVGRTPQETQYF.

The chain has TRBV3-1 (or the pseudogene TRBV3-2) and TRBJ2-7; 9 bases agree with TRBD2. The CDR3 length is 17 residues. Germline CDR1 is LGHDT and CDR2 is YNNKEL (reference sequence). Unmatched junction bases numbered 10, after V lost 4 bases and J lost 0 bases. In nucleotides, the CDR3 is TGTGCCAGCAGCCCGCGGGTTAGCGGGGGCCTCTCCTACGAGCAGTACTTC. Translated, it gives CASSPRVSGGLSYEQYF.

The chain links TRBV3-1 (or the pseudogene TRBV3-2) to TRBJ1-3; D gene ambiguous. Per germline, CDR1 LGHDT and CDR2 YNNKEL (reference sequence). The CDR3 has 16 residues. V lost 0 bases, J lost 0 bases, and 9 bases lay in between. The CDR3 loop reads CASSQDGGPSGNTIYF. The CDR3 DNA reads TGTGCCAGCAGCCAAGATGGAGGGCCCTCTGGAAACACCATATATTTT.

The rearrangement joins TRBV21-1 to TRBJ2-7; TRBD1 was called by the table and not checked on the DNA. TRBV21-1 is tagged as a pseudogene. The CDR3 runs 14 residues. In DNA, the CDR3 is TGTGCCAGCAGACCCCAGGGGGTGCTGGTCGAGCAGTACTTC. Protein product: CASRPQGVLVEQYF.

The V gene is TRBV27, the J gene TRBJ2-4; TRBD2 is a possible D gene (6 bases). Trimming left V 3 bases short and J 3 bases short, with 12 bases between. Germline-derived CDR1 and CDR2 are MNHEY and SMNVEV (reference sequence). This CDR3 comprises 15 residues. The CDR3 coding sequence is TGTGCCAGCAGTTTTGTCGGGAGCGGCAAAAACATTCAGTACTTC. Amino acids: CASSFVGSGKNIQYF.

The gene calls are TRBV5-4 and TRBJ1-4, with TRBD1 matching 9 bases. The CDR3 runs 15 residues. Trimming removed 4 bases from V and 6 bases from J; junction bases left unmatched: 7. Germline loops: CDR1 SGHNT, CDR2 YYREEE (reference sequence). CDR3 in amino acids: CASSPGQGIDEKLFF. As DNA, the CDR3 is TGTGCCAGCAGCCCGGGACAGGGAATTGATGAAAAACTGTTTTTT.

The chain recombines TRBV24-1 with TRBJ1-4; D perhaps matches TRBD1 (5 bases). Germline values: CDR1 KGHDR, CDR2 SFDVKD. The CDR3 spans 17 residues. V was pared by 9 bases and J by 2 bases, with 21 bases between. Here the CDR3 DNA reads TGTGCCACCGCGCCCACAGGTGGAGTGACGACTAATGAAAAACTGTTTTTT. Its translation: CATAPTGGVTTNEKLFF.

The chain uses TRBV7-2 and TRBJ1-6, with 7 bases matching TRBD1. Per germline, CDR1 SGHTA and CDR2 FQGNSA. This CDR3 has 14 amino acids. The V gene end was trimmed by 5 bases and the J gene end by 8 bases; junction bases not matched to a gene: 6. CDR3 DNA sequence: TGTGCCAGCAGCCCCCGACAGGGTCATTCACCCCTCCACTTT. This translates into CASSPRQGHSPLHF.

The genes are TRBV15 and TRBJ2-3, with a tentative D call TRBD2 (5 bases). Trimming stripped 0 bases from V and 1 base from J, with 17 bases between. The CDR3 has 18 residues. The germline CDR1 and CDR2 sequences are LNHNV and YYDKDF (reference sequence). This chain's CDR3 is CATSRDSVAGLGTDTQYF. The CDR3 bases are TGTGCCACCAGCAGAGATTCGGTCGCGGGTTTAGGCACAGATACGCAGTATTTT.

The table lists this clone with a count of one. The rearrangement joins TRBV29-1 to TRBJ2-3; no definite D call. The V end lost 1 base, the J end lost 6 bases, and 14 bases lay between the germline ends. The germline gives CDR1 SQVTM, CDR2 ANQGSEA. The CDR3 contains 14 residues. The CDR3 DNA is TGCAGCGTTGAAGTCGAAACGGGTGAGGATACGCAGTATTTT. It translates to CSVEVETGEDTQYF.

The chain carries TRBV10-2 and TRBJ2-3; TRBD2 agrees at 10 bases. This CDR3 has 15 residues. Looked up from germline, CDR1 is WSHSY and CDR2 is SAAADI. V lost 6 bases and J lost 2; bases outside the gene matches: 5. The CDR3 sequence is CASRRTSGFTDTQYF. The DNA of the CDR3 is TGCGCCAGCAGAAGGACTAGCGGTTTCACAGATACGCAGTATTTT.

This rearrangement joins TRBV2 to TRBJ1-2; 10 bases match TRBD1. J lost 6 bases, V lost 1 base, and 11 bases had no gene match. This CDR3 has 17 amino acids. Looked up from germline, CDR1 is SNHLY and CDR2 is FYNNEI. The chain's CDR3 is CASSEVDRGDSTHGYTF. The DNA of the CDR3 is TGTGCCAGCAGTGAAGTGGACAGGGGGGATAGTACGCATGGCTACACCTTC.

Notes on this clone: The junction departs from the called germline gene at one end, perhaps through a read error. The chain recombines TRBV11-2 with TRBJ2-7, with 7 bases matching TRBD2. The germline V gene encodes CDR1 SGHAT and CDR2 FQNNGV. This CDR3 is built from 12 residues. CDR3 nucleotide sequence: TGTGCCAGCAGCGGCGATTTAGCGGGTGCCATCTTC. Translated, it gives CASSGDLAGAIF.

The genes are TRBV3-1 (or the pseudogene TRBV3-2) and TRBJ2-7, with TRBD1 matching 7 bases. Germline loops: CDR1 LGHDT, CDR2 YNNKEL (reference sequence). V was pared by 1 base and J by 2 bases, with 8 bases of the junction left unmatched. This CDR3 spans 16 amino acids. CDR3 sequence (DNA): TGTGCCAGCAGCCAAGGGCCCGGGACAGTACCCTACGAGCAGTACTTC. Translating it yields CASSQGPGTVPYEQYF.

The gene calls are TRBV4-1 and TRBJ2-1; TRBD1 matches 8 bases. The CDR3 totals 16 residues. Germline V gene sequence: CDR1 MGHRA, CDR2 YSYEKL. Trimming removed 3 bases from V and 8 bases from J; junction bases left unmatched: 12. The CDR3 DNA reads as TGCGCCAGCAGCCAGCCGGGACAGGTGGGGATGGATGAGCAGTTCTTC. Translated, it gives CASSQPGQVGMDEQFF.

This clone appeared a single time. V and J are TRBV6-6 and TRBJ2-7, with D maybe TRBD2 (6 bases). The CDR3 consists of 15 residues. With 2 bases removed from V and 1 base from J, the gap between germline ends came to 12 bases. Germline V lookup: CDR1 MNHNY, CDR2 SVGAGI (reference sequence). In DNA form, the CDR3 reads TGTGCCAGCAGTTACCTAGGCGGGGAGTCCTACGAGCAGTACTTC. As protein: CASSYLGGESYEQYF.

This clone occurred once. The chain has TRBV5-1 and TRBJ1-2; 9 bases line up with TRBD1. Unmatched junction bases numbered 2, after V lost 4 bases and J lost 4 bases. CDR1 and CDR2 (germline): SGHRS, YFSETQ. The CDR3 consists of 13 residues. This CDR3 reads CASSRDRVYGYTF. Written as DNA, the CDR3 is TGCGCCAGCAGCAGGGACAGGGTCTATGGCTACACCTTC. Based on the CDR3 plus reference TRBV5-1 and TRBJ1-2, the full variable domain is KAGVTQTPRYLIKTRGQQVTLSCSPISGHRSVSWYQQTPGQGLQFLFEYFSETQRNKGNFPGRFSGRQFSNSRSEMNVSTLELGDSALYLCASSRDRVYGYTFGSGTRLTVV.

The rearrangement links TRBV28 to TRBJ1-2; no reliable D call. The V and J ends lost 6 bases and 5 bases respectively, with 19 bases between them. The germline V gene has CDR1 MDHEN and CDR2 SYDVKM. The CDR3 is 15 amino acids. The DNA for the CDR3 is TGTGCCAGCAGCACCCTCCGGGATACTTATTATGGCTACACCTTC. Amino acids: CASSTLRDTYYGYTF.

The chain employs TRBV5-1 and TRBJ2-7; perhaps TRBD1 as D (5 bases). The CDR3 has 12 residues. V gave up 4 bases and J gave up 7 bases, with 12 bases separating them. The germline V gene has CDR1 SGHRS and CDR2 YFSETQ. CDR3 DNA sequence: TGCGCCAGCAGCCTGACAGCCCTGGAGCAGTACTTC. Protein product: CASSLTALEQYF.

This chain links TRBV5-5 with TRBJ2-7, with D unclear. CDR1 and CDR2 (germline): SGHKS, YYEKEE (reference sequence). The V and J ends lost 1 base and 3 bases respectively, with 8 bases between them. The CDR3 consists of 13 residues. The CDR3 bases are TGTGCCAGCAGCTTGAGCGACTTCTACGAGCAGTACTTC. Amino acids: CASSLSDFYEQYF.

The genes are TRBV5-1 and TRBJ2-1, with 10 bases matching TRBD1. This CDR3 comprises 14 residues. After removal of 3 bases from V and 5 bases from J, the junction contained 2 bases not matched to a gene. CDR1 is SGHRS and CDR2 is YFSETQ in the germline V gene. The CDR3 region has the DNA TGCGCCAGCAGCTCCGGGACAGGGGACAATGAGCAGTTCTTC. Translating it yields CASSSGTGDNEQFF.

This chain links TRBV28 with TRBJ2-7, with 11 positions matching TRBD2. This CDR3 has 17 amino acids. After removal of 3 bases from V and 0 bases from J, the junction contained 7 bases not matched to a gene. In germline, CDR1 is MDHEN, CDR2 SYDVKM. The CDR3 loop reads CASSLLAGGNPSYEQYF. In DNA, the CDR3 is TGTGCCAGCAGTTTGCTAGCGGGAGGTAACCCCTCCTACGAGCAGTACTTC.